The 20 T cell receptor beta chains listed next were all sequenced from one sample in a study of cytomegalovirus exposure and HLA in healthy donors. The primer mix had 60 Vbeta and 13 Jbeta primers. Repertoires were generated with immunoSEQ multiplex PCR, while TCRdb's copy carries only in-frame clones and drops some. The listing contains over 50,000 clones. The sample comprised PBMCs. These receptors originate from a man over 45 in good health and CMV-seropositive.

The chain is built from TRBV27 and TRBJ1-5, with 9 bases matching TRBD1. V lost 5 bases to trimming and J lost 4 bases; unmatched junction nucleotides: 9. Germline CDR1 MNHEY, CDR2 SMNVEV (reference sequence). CDR3 length: 16 residues. The CDR3 region is CASSLSGQGLNQPQHF. The CDR3 DNA follows: TGTGCCAGCAGTCTTTCGGGACAGGGCCTTAATCAGCCCCAGCATTTT.

In nucleotides, the CDR3 is TGTGCCATCAGTGAATCCGGGAACTCCTACAATGAGCAGTTCTTC. This gives the protein CAISESGNSYNEQFF. The V call is TRBV10-3, the J call TRBJ2-1, with D tentatively TRBD2 (5 bases). The length of the CDR3 is 15 residues. The germline V gene encodes CDR1 ENHRY and CDR2 SYGVKD. Trimming took off 3 bases at V and 0 bases at J, with 9 bases between the two ends.

The chain links TRBV28 to TRBJ2-3; 8 positions agree with TRBD2. Trimming removed 11 bases from V and 0 bases from J; junction bases left unmatched: 7. The CDR3 totals 14 residues. Per germline, CDR1 MDHEN and CDR2 SYDVKM. The CDR3 loop is CAHNSGTSTDTQYF. CDR3 nucleotides: TGTGCCCATAATAGCGGGACTAGCACAGATACGCAGTATTTT.

J is TRBJ2-7 and V is TRBV10-2, with 11 bases lining up with TRBD2. CDR1 is WSHSY and CDR2 is SAAADI in the germline V gene. This CDR3 comprises 16 residues. The V gene end was trimmed by 6 bases and the J gene end by 7 bases; junction bases not matched to a gene: 14. The CDR3 here is CASRLPASGRMGEQYF. For the CDR3, the DNA is TGCGCCAGCAGACTCCCGGCTAGCGGGAGGATGGGGGAGCAGTACTTC.

The chain recombines TRBV9 with TRBJ2-1; 8 bases map to TRBD1. V lost 3 bases to trimming and J lost 7 bases; unmatched junction nucleotides: 6. CDR3 length: 14 amino acids. Germline V gene sequence: CDR1 SGDLS, CDR2 YYNGEE. DNA of the CDR3: TGTGCCAGCAGCGCCGGGACAGGCTGGAATGAGCAGTTCTTC. This encodes CASSAGTGWNEQFF.

The V call is TRBV6-5, the J call TRBJ1-1; weak D call: TRBD1 (6 bases). CDR1 and CDR2 (germline): MNHEY, SVGAGI. The V end was cut by 6 bases, the J end by 5 bases, with 10 bases between. CDR3 length: 12 amino acids. The CDR3 DNA is TGTGCCAGCAGACAGGGCGTTACTGAAGCTTTCTTT. Its translation is CASRQGVTEAFF.

The chain uses TRBV30 and TRBJ1-2; D remains ambiguous. V lost 3 bases and J lost 4, with 9 bases in between. CDR1 is GTSNPN and CDR2 is SVGIG in the germline V gene (reference sequence). The CDR3 totals 12 residues. CDR3 DNA sequence: TGTGCCTGGAGAGTCGGAGCCTATGGCTACACCTTC. This encodes CAWRVGAYGYTF.

The chain joins TRBV10-2 to TRBJ1-1; D possibly corresponds to TRBD1 (6 bases). The germline gives CDR1 WSHSY, CDR2 SAAADI. V lost 3 bases to trimming and J lost 6 bases, with 8 bases between them. This CDR3 is 12 amino acids long. CDR3 loop: CASSDDRPEAFF. The CDR3 DNA is TGCGCCAGCAGTGATGACAGGCCTGAAGCTTTCTTT.

V is TRBV9 and J is TRBJ2-7; D gene ambiguous. CDR1 SGDLS and CDR2 YYNGEE come from the germline V gene. The CDR3 is 14 amino acids. The V gene lost 3 bases and the J gene lost 5 bases, with 15 bases spanning the gap. This chain's CDR3 is CASSGRRVENEQYF. For the CDR3, the DNA is TGTGCCAGCAGCGGCCGCCGGGTCGAGAACGAGCAGTACTTC.

The rearrangement links TRBV5-5 to TRBJ1-2, with D tentatively TRBD1 (6 bases). The CDR3 has 15 residues. Trimming pared 2 bases from V and 9 bases from J, leaving 20 bases between. Germline CDR1 SGHKS, CDR2 YYEKEE (reference sequence). CDR3 bases: TGTGCCAGCAGCTTCCAGGACAGCTTCGGGGGGAGCTACACCTTC. It codes for CASSFQDSFGGSYTF.

In regard to this clone: At one end, the junction sequence differs from germline, possibly due to a read error. The genes are TRBV6-1 and TRBJ2-3, with 10 bases matching TRBD1. CDR1 MNHNS and CDR2 SASEGT come from the germline V gene. This CDR3 is built from 14 residues. This CDR3 is CASSEGQGPDKQYF. CDR3 nucleotide sequence: TGTGCCAGCAGTGAGGGACAGGGGCCAGATAAGCAGTATTTT.

The CDR3 DNA reads TGCAGCGTTGGGGACAGGGCCGAGCAGTACTTC. Translated, it gives CSVGDRAEQYF. This chain uses TRBV29-1 with TRBJ2-7, with TRBD1 matching 9 bases. The CDR3 is 11 amino acids. The J segment lost 6 bases and the V segment lost 4 bases, leaving 1 base of the junction unmatched. CDR1 is SQVTM, CDR2 ANQGSEA, per germline.

The chain has TRBV27 and TRBJ2-7; 8 nucleotides agree with TRBD1. Trimming took 6 bases from V and 5 from J; bases not matched to a gene: 9. The CDR3 contains 14 residues. The germline CDR1 and CDR2 sequences are MNHEY and SMNVEV (reference sequence). Written as DNA, the CDR3 is TGTGCCAGCAGCATAGCAGGGGGCTCGCACGAGCAGTACTTC. This encodes CASSIAGGSHEQYF.

The chain combines TRBV7-3 with TRBJ2-1, with D maybe TRBD2 (6 bases). V was cut by 5 bases and J by 7 bases, with 18 bases left in between. CDR1 and CDR2 from the germline V gene are SGHTA and FQGTGA. The CDR3 loop spans 15 amino acids. As DNA, the CDR3 is TGTGCCAGCAGCCAGGCGGGAAGTCAGGAAAATGAGCAGTTCTTC. The encoded protein is CASSQAGSQENEQFF.

The chain links TRBV4-3 to TRBJ1-1, with 8 bases identical to TRBD1. CDR1 is LGHNA, CDR2 YSLEER, per germline. The CDR3 spans 16 residues. The V segment lost 0 bases and the J segment 1 base; nucleotides outside the gene matches: 4. Here the CDR3 DNA reads TGCGCCAGCAGCCAAGATGGAGGGACAGGGAACACTGAAGCTTTCTTT. It is translated as CASSQDGGTGNTEAFF.

The V call is TRBV7-2, the J call TRBJ2-5; TRBD2 matches 10 bases. Germline V CDR1 and CDR2: SGHTA, FQGNSA. This CDR3 contains 14 residues. Germline trimming cut 10 bases from V and 5 bases from J; bases unmatched to any gene: 10. CDR3 coding DNA: TGTGCCACCCAAGCGGGGGGGATTCGGGAGACCCAGTACTTC. Protein sequence: CATQAGGIRETQYF.

The chain has TRBV30 and TRBJ2-3, with D maybe TRBD1 (6 bases). Germline values: CDR1 GTSNPN, CDR2 SVGIG (reference sequence). CDR3 length: 14 amino acids. The V gene lost 2 bases and the J gene lost 1 base, with 10 bases spanning the gap. CDR3 sequence reads: CAWSRGYGTDTQYF. CDR3 DNA: TGTGCCTGGAGTAGGGGGTACGGCACAGATACGCAGTATTTT.

The chain has TRBV5-6 and TRBJ2-5; D remains ambiguous. The end of the DNA aligns better with TRBJ2-7, so the J call may be wrong. CDR1 and CDR2 from the germline V gene are SGHDT and YYEEEE. The CDR3 runs 14 residues. Written as DNA, the CDR3 is TGTGCCAGCAGCTTGGGACTCTCGACCTACGAGCAGTACTTC. The encoded protein is CASSLGLSTYEQYF.

V usage is TRBV18 and J usage is TRBJ1-1, with D hard to call. CDR3 length equals 16 residues. Germline-derived CDR1 and CDR2 are KGHSH and LQKENI. Trimming cost V 3 bases and J 2 bases, with 16 bases left between them. The CDR3 reads CASSPRYGEVNTEAFF. In DNA, the CDR3 is TGTGCCAGCTCACCCCGGTACGGGGAGGTCAACACTGAAGCTTTCTTT. The whole variable domain, filled in from reference TRBV18 and TRBJ1-1, reads NAGVMQNPRHLVRRRGQEARLRCSPMKGHSHVYWYRQLPEEGLKFMVYLQKENIIDESGMPKERFSAEFPKEGPSILRIQQVVRGDSAAYFCASSPRYGEVNTEAFFGQGTRLTVV.

This chain uses TRBV19 with TRBJ2-3; D gene ambiguous. The CDR3 has 12 residues. The V and J ends lost 3 bases and 2 bases respectively, with 3 bases between them. CDR1 is LNHDA and CDR2 is SQIVND in the germline V gene (reference sequence). CDR3 residues: CASSIYTDTQYF. The DNA of the CDR3 is TGTGCCAGTAGTATCTACACAGATACGCAGTATTTT.